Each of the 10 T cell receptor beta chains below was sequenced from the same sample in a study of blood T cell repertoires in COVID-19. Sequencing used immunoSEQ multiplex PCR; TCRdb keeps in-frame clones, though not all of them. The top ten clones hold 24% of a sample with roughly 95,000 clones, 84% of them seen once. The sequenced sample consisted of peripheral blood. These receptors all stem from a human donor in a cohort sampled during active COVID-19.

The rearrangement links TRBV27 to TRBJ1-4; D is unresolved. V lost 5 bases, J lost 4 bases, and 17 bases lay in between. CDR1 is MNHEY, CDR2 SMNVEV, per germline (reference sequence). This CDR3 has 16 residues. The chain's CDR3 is CASSPFATGVNEKLFF. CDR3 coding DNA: TGTGCCAGCAGTCCCTTTGCGACGGGAGTTAATGAAAAACTGTTTTTT.

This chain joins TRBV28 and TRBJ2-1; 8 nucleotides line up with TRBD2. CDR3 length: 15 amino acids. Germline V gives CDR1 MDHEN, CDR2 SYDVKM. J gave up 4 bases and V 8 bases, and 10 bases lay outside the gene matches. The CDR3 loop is CASSGGDTRYNEQFF. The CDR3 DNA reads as TGTGCCAGCTCGGGAGGGGACACTAGATACAATGAGCAGTTCTTC.

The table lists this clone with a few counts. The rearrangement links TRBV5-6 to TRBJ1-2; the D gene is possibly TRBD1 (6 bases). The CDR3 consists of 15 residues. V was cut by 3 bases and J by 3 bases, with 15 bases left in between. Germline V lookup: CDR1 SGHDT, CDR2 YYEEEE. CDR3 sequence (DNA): TGTGCCAGCAGCTCGAGACAGGTACAGCACTATGGCTACACCTTC. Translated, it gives CASSSRQVQHYGYTF.

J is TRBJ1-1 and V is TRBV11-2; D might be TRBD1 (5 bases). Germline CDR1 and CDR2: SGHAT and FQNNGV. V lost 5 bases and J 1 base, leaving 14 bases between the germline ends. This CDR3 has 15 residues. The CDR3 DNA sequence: TGTGCCAGCAGCCCTCGACAGCCATCGAACACTGAAGCTTTCTTT. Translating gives CASSPRQPSNTEAFF.

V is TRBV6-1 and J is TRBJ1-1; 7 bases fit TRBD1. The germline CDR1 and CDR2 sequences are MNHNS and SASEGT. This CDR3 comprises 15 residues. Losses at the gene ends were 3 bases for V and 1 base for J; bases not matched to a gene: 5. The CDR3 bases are TGTGCCAGCAGTGAGTCGGACAGGACGAACACTGAAGCTTTCTTT. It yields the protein CASSESDRTNTEAFF.

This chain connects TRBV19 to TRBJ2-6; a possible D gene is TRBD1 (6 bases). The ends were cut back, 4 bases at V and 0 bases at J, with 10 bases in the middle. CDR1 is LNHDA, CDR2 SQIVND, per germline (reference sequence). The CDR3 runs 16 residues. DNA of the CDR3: TGTGCCAGTAGTACCGGACAGAGCTCTGGGGCCAACGTCCTGACTTTC. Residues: CASSTGQSSGANVLTF.

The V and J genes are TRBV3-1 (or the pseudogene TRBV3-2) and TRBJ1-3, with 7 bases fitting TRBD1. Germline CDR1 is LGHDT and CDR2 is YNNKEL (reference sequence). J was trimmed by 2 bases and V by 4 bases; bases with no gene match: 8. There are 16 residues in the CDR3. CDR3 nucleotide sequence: TGTGCCAGCAGCCCAAAAGCAGGGGGTCCTGGAAACACCATATATTTT. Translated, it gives CASSPKAGGPGNTIYF.

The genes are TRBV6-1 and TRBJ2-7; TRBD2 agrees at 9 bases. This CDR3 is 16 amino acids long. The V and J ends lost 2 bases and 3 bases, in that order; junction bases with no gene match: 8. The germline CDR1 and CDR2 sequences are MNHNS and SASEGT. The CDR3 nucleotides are TGTGCCAGCAGTGAAAGGGCAAGCGGGAGGAACTACGAGCAGTACTTC. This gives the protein CASSERASGRNYEQYF.

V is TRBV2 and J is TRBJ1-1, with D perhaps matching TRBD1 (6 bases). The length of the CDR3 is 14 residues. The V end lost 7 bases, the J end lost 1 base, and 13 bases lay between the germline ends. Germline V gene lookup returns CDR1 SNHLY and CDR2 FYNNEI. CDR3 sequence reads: CASKVGGTNTEAFF. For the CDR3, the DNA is TGTGCCAGCAAAGTAGGGGGTACGAACACTGAAGCTTTCTTT.

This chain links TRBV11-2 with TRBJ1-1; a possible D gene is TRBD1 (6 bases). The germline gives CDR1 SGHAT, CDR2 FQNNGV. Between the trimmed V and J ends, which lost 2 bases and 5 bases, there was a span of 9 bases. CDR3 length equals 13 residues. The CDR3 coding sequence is TGTGCCAGCAGCTTAACGGACAGTACTGAAGCTTTCTTT. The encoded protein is CASSLTDSTEAFF.